Listed below are T cell receptor beta chains from one sample, sequenced in a study of CXCR3-negative and CXCR3-positive naive CD8 T cells. Using the 5' RACE reads, TCRdb records one entry per CDR3 protein without DNA. Recorded here are some 130,000 distinct CDR3 sequences; the top ten clones represent 0.29%. Sequenced: naive CXCR3- CD8+ T cells from blood. The origin of the receptors is a human donor in good health. Some clones in this sample may be carry-over from other donors' samples. Each CDR3 is given with its conserved first and last residue.

J,V,CDR3
TRBJ1-2,TRBV30,CAWSVLGGLAGYTF
TRBJ2-3,TRBV5-1,CASSFASGSLDTQYF
TRBJ1-2,TRBV7-9,CASRGDNYGYTF
TRBJ1-2,TRBV29-1,CSGGPTGTGYGYTF
TRBJ1-1,TRBV12-3/TRBV12-4,CASSPWATGRGNTEAFF
TRBJ2-4,TRBV13,CASSHSSENIQYF
TRBJ1-3,TRBV29-1,CSVVPGQGIGHSGNTIYF
TRBJ2-7,TRBV7-9,CASSFESYEQYF
TRBJ2-1,TRBV29-1,CSVVRGGAYEQFF
TRBJ2-1,TRBV9,CASSVGTSGSRNEQFF
TRBJ2-2,TRBV19,CASSIGGSPNTGELFF
TRBJ2-1,TRBV12-3/TRBV12-4,CASSLYPGGGARNEQFF
TRBJ1-5,TRBV7-9,CASSLGVGANQPQHF
TRBJ2-7,TRBV29-1,CSVESSEEGPSSYEQYF
TRBJ2-3,TRBV14,CASSQEGEGWTDTRYF
TRBJ2-7,TRBV2,CASRPSGGRDYEQYF
TRBJ1-2,TRBV5-1,CASSLDEATNYGYTF
TRBJ2-4,TRBV15,CATSPTGDLAKNIQYF
TRBJ2-3,TRBV7-3,CASSLSLADTQYF
TRBJ1-5,TRBV24-1,CATSDFRVSNQPQHF
TRBJ1-1,TRBV29-1,CSAQGARIHTEAFF
TRBJ2-1,TRBV4-2,CASSHEGGYNEQFF
TRBJ1-5,TRBV2,CASRTGYSNQPQHF
TRBJ2-5,TRBV28,CASRSTEYQETQYF
TRBJ2-3,TRBV7-9,CASRDSRGPTDTQYF
TRBJ2-1,TRBV30,CAWSIPSGGAFGEQFF
TRBJ2-7,TRBV7-9,CASSSPPDRPSYEQYF